The T cell receptor beta chain described here comes from a study of blood T cells in healthy people across ages. This clonotype has just a few counts. CDR1 is LGHNA and CDR2 is YNFKEQ in the germline V gene. The CDR3 totals 18 residues. Between the trimmed V and J ends, which lost 0 bases and 4 bases, there was a span of 19 bases. Using a J-beta primer mix together with a sample-barcoded 5' primer, a second PCR was run for roughly 7 to 11 cycles. Every single cDNA molecule received a tag from a template-switch adaptor with 12 random nucleotides. TCRdb processed the 5' RACE reads anew with MiXCR; each CDR3 protein has one entry. The data contain 1.8 million or so distinct CDR3 sequences, about 39% of them singletons.

Sequenced sample: blood. The clonotype originates from a human donor in good health. The J gene is TRBJ2-1, the V gene TRBV4-2; D is perhaps TRBD2 (7 bases). The CDR3 region is CASSQDGPGGEGYNEQFF. The CDR3, as DNA: TGTGCCAGCAGCCAAGATGGTCCGGGGGGCGAGGGGTACAATGAGCAGTTCTTC.